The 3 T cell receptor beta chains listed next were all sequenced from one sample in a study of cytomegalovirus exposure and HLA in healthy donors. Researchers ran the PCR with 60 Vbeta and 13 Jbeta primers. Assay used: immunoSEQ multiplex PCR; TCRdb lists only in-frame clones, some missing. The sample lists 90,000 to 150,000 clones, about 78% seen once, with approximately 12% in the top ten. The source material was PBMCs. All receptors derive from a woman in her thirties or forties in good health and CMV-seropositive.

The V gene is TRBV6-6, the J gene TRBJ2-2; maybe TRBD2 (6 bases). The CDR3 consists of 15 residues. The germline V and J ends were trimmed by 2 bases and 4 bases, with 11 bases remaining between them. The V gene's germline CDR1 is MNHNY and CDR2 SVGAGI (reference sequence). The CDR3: CASSYRGIGTGELFF. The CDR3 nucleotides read TGTGCCAGCAGTTACCGGGGGATAGGCACCGGGGAGCTGTTTTTT.

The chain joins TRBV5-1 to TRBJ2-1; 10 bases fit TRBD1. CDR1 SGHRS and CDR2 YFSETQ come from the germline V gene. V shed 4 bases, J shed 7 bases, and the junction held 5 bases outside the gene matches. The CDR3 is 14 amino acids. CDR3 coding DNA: TGCGCCAGCAGCCTCGGACAGGGGGTAAATGAGCAGTTCTTC. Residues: CASSLGQGVNEQFF.

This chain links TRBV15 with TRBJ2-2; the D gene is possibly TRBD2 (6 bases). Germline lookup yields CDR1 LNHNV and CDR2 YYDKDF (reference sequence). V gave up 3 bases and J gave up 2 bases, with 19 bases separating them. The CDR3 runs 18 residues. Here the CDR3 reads CATSRSRRGTTNTGELFF. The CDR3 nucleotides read TGTGCCACCAGCAGGTCCCGGCGGGGCACCACTAACACCGGGGAGCTGTTTTTT.